The 9 T cell receptor beta chains presented below share a single source sample, sequenced in a study of T-cell memory formation after mild COVID-19. TCRdb independently ran MiXCR on the 5' RACE reads; one entry per CDR3 protein. The table lists under 600,000 distinct CDR3 sequences, roughly a fifth of them singletons. Sample: PBMCs or a T cell subset sorted from them (not recorded which). The origin of the receptors is an adult woman who had mild COVID-19 (a few samples of this study predate the infection). Cell type and time point are not known.

This clonotype was found many times. The gene calls are TRBV5-1 and TRBJ1-5; D gene unclear. V gave up 0 bases and J gave up 4 bases, with 5 bases separating them. Germline V lookup: CDR1 SGHRS, CDR2 YFSETQ. The CDR3 is 13 amino acids. This CDR3 reads CASSLAPNQPQHF. In DNA form, the CDR3 reads TGCGCCAGCAGCTTGGCCCCGAATCAGCCCCAGCATTTT.

This clonotype was seen repeatedly, ten times or more. This chain joins TRBV7-2 and TRBJ2-5, with 7 bases that match TRBD1. J lost 2 bases, V lost 5 bases, and 2 bases had no gene match. Germline values: CDR1 SGHTA, CDR2 FQGNSA. This CDR3 region has 13 residues. Written as DNA, the CDR3 is TGTGCCAGCAGCCGGGACAGACAAGAGACCCAGTACTTC. Protein: CASSRDRQETQYF.

This rearrangement joins TRBV24-1 to TRBJ2-3, with TRBD1 as a possible D gene (6 bases). The V gene's germline CDR1 is KGHDR and CDR2 SFDVKD. Trimming pared 5 bases from V and 2 bases from J, leaving 16 bases between. The CDR3 runs to 16 residues. This CDR3 reads CATSALGDTITDTQYF. Written as DNA, the CDR3 is TGTGCCACCAGTGCCCTGGGGGACACTATCACAGATACGCAGTATTTT.

The chain carries TRBV2 and TRBJ2-1; D might be TRBD1 (5 bases). Between the trimmed V and J ends, which lost 5 bases and 2 bases, there was a span of 13 bases. This CDR3 comprises 15 residues. Germline V gene lookup returns CDR1 SNHLY and CDR2 FYNNEI. The CDR3 spells CASSPGSLPYNEQFF. The CDR3, as DNA: TGTGCCAGCAGTCCAGGGTCCTTACCCTACAATGAGCAGTTCTTC.

The chain carries TRBV6-5 and TRBJ1-6; 9 nucleotides align to TRBD1. The V segment lost 2 bases and the J segment 10 bases; nucleotides outside the gene matches: 3. Germline assignment: CDR1 MNHEY and CDR2 SVGAGI. The CDR3 length is 14 residues. The CDR3 region has the DNA TGTGCCAGCAGTTACACCGGACAGGGGTCACCCCTCCACTTT. Its protein product is CASSYTGQGSPLHF.

This clonotype was detected only a few times. V is TRBV24-1 and J is TRBJ2-5; D is unresolved. Trimming took off 3 bases at V and 6 bases at J, with 13 bases between the two ends. The germline V gene encodes CDR1 KGHDR and CDR2 SFDVKD. The CDR3 runs to 14 residues. The CDR3 loop reads CATSDPDPPQTQYF. The CDR3 nucleotides are TGTGCCACCAGTGATCCGGACCCTCCCCAGACCCAGTACTTC.

This chain uses TRBV20-1 with TRBJ1-2; 8 positions agree with TRBD1. CDR1 is DFQATT and CDR2 is SNEGSKA in the germline V gene (reference sequence). V shed 4 bases, J shed 4 bases, and the junction held 11 bases outside the gene matches. This CDR3 contains 15 residues. The DNA of the CDR3 is TGCAGTGCTATAGGACAGGGCATACCTGGCTATGGCTACACCTTC. Residues: CSAIGQGIPGYGYTF.

The chain carries TRBV3-2 and TRBJ2-5; the table's D gene call, TRBD2, was not cross checked with the DNA. TRBV3-2 represents a pseudogene. The CDR3 has 14 amino acids. This CDR3 reads CASSQVLAEETQYF. The CDR3 DNA reads as TGTGCCAGCAGCCAAGTACTAGCGGAAGAGACCCAGTACTTC.

The genes are TRBV9 and TRBJ2-1; 14 nucleotides align to TRBD2. The CDR3 spans 17 residues. Germline-derived CDR1 and CDR2 are SGDLS and YYNGEE. The J segment lost 0 bases and the V segment lost 2 bases, leaving 1 base of the junction unmatched. This CDR3 is CASSVGTSGSSYNEQFF. CDR3 sequence (DNA): TGTGCCAGCAGCGTGGGGACTAGCGGGAGCTCCTACAATGAGCAGTTCTTC.